The clone carrying this TCR beta chain occurred many times. This sample was included in a study of Graves' ophthalmopathy and Graves' hyperthyroidism. CDR3 length: 12 amino acids. V gave up 6 bases and J gave up 1 base, with 9 bases separating them. The germline V gene encodes CDR1 DFQATT and CDR2 SNEGSKA (reference sequence). Amplifying from RNA transcripts, the study obtained TCR beta CDR3 regions. First-round RT-PCR relied on HTBI primers, and a second-round multiplex PCR came next. TCRdb called the multiplex PCR reads again in MiXCR, with one record for every CDR3 protein. Of about 740,000 distinct CDR3 sequences listed, 40% were seen once; the top ten hold about 40%.

This chain joins TRBV20-1 and TRBJ1-1; D may be TRBD1 (6 bases). This clonotype was sampled from an adult man with Graves' ophthalmopathy. Sequencing was performed on peripheral blood. As DNA, the CDR3 is TGCAGTGCAGGACAGCCGAACACTGAAGCTTTCTTT. It translates to CSAGQPNTEAFF.